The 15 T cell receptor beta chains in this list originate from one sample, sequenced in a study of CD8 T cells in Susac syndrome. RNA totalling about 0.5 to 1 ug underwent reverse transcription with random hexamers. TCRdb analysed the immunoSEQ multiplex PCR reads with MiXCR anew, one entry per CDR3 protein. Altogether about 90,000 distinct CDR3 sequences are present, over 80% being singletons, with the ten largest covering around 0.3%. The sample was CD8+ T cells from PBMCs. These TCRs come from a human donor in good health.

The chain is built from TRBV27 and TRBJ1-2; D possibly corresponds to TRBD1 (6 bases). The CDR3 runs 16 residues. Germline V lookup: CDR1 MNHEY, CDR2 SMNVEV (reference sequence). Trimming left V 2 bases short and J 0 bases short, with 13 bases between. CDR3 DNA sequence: TGTGCCAGCAGTTTAAGCAGGGGACCGACTAACTATGGCTACACCTTC. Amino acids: CASSLSRGPTNYGYTF.

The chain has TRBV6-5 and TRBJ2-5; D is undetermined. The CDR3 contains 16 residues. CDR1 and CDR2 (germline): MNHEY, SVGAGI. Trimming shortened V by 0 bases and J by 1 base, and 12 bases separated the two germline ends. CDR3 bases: TGTGCCAGCAGTTACTCGGTAGAGGTGGGCCAAGAGACCCAGTACTTC. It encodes CASSYSVEVGQETQYF.

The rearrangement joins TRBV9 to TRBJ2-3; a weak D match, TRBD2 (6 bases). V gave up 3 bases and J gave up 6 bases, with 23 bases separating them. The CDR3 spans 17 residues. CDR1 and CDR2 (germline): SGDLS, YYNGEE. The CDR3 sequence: CASSEGAAGTVGDTQYF. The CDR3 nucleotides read TGTGCCAGCAGCGAGGGAGCCGCGGGGACGGTGGGGGATACGCAGTATTTT.

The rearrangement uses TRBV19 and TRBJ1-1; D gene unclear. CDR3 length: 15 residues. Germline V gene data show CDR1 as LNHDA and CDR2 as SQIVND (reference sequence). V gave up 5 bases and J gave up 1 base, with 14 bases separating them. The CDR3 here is CASSWTSAGNTEAFF. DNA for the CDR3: TGTGCCAGTAGTTGGACTTCGGCGGGGAACACTGAAGCTTTCTTT.

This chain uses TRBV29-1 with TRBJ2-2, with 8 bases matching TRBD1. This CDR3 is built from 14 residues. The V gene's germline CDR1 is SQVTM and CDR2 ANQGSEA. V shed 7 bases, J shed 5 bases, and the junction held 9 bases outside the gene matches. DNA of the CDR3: TGCAGCGCTTATCCGGGACAGGAAACCGGGGAGCTGTTTTTT. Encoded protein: CSAYPGQETGELFF.

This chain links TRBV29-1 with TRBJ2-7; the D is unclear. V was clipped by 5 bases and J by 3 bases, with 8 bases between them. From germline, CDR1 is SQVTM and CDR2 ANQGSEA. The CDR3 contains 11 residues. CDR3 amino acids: CSVFTGYEQYF. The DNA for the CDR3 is TGCAGCGTTTTTACTGGCTACGAGCAGTACTTC.

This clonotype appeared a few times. CDR3 region: CASSLDRDLRTEAFF. CDR3 coding DNA: TGTGCCAGCAGCTTAGACCGGGACTTAAGGACTGAAGCTTTCTTT. The chain has TRBV13 and TRBJ1-1, with D maybe TRBD1 (5 bases). From germline, CDR1 is PRHDT and CDR2 FYEKMQ (reference sequence). This CDR3 has 15 residues. Deletions cut 1 base from V and 5 bases from J, with 14 bases between. Combining the CDR3 with reference TRBV13 and TRBJ1-1 gives the whole variable domain AAGVIQSPRHLIKEKRETATLKCYPIPRHDTVYWYQQGPGQDPQFLISFYEKMQSDKGSIPDRFSAQQFSDYHSELNMSSLELGDSALYFCASSLDRDLRTEAFFGQGTRLTVV.

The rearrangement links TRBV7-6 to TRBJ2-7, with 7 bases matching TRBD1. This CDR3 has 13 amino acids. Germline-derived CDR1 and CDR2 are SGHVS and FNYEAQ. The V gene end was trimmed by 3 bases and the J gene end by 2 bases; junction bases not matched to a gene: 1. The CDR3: CASSLQGAYEQYF. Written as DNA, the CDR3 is TGTGCCAGCAGCTTGCAGGGGGCCTACGAGCAGTACTTC.

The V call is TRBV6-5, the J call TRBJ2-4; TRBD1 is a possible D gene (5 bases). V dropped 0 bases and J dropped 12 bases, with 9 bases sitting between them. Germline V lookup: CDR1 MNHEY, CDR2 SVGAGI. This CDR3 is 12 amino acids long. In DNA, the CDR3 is TGTGCCAGCAGTTACTCGCAGGGCGGTCAGTACTTC. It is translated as CASSYSQGGQYF.

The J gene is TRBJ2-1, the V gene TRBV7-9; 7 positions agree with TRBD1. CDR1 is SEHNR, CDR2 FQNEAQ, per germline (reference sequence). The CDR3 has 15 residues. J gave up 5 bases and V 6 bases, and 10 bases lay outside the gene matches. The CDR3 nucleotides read TGTGCCAGCAGACGACAGGGTTTTATAGACAATGAGCAGTTCTTC. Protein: CASRRQGFIDNEQFF.

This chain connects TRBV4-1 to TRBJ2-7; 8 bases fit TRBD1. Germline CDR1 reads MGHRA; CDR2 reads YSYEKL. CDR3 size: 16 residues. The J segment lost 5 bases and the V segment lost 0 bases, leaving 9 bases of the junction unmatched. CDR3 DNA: TGCGCCAGCAGCCAAGATTGGGCAGGGGGCTTCAACGAGCAGTACTTC. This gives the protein CASSQDWAGGFNEQYF.

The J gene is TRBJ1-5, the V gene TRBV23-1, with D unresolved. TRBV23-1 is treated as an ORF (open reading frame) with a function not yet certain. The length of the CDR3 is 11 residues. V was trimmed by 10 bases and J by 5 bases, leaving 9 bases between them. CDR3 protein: CATQSHQPQHF. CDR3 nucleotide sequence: TGCGCCACACAATCCCATCAGCCCCAGCATTTT.

CDR3 sequence: CASSLSTYNEQFF. The CDR3 coding sequence is TGTGCCAGCAGTTTATCGACCTACAATGAGCAGTTCTTC. The chain uses TRBV27 and TRBJ2-1; unclear D gene. Deletions cut 0 bases from V and 2 bases from J, with 2 bases between. Germline values: CDR1 MNHEY, CDR2 SMNVEV (reference sequence). The CDR3 is 13 residues long.

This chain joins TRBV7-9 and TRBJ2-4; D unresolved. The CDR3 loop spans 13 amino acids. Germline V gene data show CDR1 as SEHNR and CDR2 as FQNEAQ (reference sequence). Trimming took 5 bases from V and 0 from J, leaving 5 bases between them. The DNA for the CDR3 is TGTGCCAGCAGCACCGGAGCCAAAAACATTCAGTACTTC. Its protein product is CASSTGAKNIQYF. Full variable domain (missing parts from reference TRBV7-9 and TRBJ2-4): DTGVSQNPRHKITKRGQNVTFRCDPISEHNRLYWYRQTLGQGPEFLTYFQNEAQLEKSRLLSDRFSAERPKGSFSTLEIQRTEQGDSAMYLCASSTGAKNIQYFGAGTRLSVL.

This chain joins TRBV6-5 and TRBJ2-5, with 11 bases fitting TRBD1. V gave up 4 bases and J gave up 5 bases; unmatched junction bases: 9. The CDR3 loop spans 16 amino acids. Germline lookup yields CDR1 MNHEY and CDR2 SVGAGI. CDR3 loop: CASSWAGQGAWETQYF. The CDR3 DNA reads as TGTGCCAGCAGTTGGGCCGGACAGGGGGCATGGGAGACCCAGTACTTC.